These T cell receptor beta chains were read from a single sample in a study of shared clonotypes between healthy human individuals. The table came from immunoSEQ multiplex PCR; TCRdb's copy has only in-frame clones and leaves some out. The sample lists some 2,100,000 clones; about 93% were seen once. Sample: naive CD8+ T cells from PBMCs. Receptor source: a man younger than 30 in good health. Some clones in this sample may be carry-over from other donors' samples. CDR3s include the opening cysteine and the closing phenylalanine or tryptophan. The D gene is left open where the match is weak. Only some rows state a clone size, as once, few, many or a class for expanded clones.

15,TRBV27,TRBD1,.,TRBJ1-2,TGTGCCAGCAGTCCGTTCACAGGGGGGGCGGGCGGCTACACCTTC,CASSPFTGGAGGYTF
17,TRBV5-1,TRBD1,.,TRBJ2-6,TGCGCCAGCAGACGTTATCCGACAGGGTCCGGGGCCAACGTCCTGACTTTC,CASRRYPTGSGANVLTF
17,TRBV5-1,.,.,TRBJ1-3,TGCGCCAGCAGCTTGGTAGCCTCAGGAGGTGGTGGAAACACCATATATTTT,CASSLVASGGGGNTIYF
13,TRBV7-3,.,.,TRBJ2-5,TGTGCCAGCAGCTTAAGTCATCAAGAGACCCAGTACTTC,CASSLSHQETQYF
18,TRBV27,TRBD1,.,TRBJ2-7,TGTGCCAGCAGTCCTTTAACTCCGACCGGGACAGCCACCTACGAGCAGTACTTC,CASSPLTPTGTATYEQYF
15,TRBV14,.,.,TRBJ1-4,TGTGCCAGCAGCCAATACCGGGGAGCTAATGAAAAACTGTTTTTT,CASSQYRGANEKLFF
15,TRBV7-8,.,.,TRBJ1-5,TGTGCCAGCAGCTCTAACTACAGGGAAGGTCGGCCCCAGCATTTT,CASSSNYREGRPQHF
15,TRBV5-1,TRBD1,.,TRBJ1-4,TGCGCCAGCAGCTTGGGGGACAGGGGGCTTGAAAAACTGTTTTTT,CASSLGDRGLEKLFF
16,TRBV19,TRBD2,.,TRBJ2-1,TGTGCCAGTAGTATAGCAACTAGCGGGGGCTACAATGAGCAGTTCTTC,CASSIATSGGYNEQFF
13,TRBV7-2,.,.,TRBJ2-7,TGTGCCAGCAGCGACCCAGACAATATAGCTCCGTACTTC,CASSDPDNIAPYF
13,TRBV4-1,.,.,TRBJ2-1,TGCGCCAGCAGCCAGGTCCCCGACAATGAGCAGTTCTTC,CASSQVPDNEQFF
16,TRBV7-2,.,.,TRBJ1-5,TGTGCCAGCAGCTTACATAGTTCGTTTTCCAATCAGCCCCAGCATTTT,CASSLHSSFSNQPQHF
17,TRBV4-1,.,.,TRBJ1-1,TGCGCCAGCAGCCAAGATGACCGTGTCAGGGTGAACACTGAAGCTTTCTTT,CASSQDDRVRVNTEAFF
13,TRBV10-3,.,.,TRBJ2-5,TGTGCCACCAGGCCCACCTTGCAAGAGACCCAGTACTTC,CATRPTLQETQYF
12,TRBV28,.,.,TRBJ2-7,TGTGCCAGCAGCCCTCTAATTTACGAGCAGTACTTC,CASSPLIYEQYF
16,TRBV13,.,.,TRBJ1-1,TGTGCCAGCAGCTTAGGAGGATACAAGGGAAGCACTGAAGCTTTCTTT,CASSLGGYKGSTEAFF
15,TRBV10-3,.,.,TRBJ2-7,TGTGCCATCAGTGGGGGGACCCGCATTTCCCGCGAGCAGTACTTC,CAISGGTRISREQYF
17,TRBV4-3,.,.,TRBJ2-1,TGCGCCAGCAGCCAAGAGAATAGAGGGAGGCTTTACAATGAGCAGTTCTTC,CASSQENRGRLYNEQFF
15,TRBV9,TRBD2,.,TRBJ2-7,TGTGCCAGCAGCCCTAGCGGGAGGCCCGTGGACGAGCAGTACTTC,CASSPSGRPVDEQYF
12,TRBV28,.,.,TRBJ2-7,TGTGCCAGCAGTATACAGGGCGGCGAGCAGTACTTC,CASSIQGGEQYF
14,TRBV5-6,.,once,TRBJ1-1,TGTGCCAGCAGCTACGGGGGGGCAAACACTGAAGCTTTCTTT,CASSYGGANTEAFF
14,TRBV7-3,.,.,TRBJ2-3,TGTGCCAGCAGCTTAACAGGGATCTTAGATACGCAGTATTTT,CASSLTGILDTQYF
14,TRBV19,.,.,TRBJ1-1,TGTGCAAGTAAAAGCAGGGTTCTGAACACTGAAGCTTTCTTT,CASKSRVLNTEAFF
16,TRBV10-3,TRBD2,.,TRBJ2-1,TGTGCCACTGGACTAGCGGGACCCAGCTCCTACAATGAGCAGTTCTTC,CATGLAGPSSYNEQFF
19,TRBV5-4,TRBD2,.,TRBJ2-7,TGTGCCAGCAGCTTACTAGCGGGAGGAGTGAGGGGTGGCTCCTACGAGCAGTACTTC,CASSLLAGGVRGGSYEQYF
15,TRBV7-2,.,.,TRBJ2-1,TGTGCCAGCAGCCCCTTCTCATCTCCCTACAATGAGCAGTTCTTC,CASSPFSSPYNEQFF
14,TRBV4-3,TRBD1,.,TRBJ1-1,TGCGCCAGCAGCCAGAACAGGGGGCGGACGGAAGCTTTCTTT,CASSQNRGRTEAFF
14,TRBV29-1,TRBD1,.,TRBJ2-7,TGCAGCGTGACGGACAGGAATGTTCCCTACGAGCAGTACTTC,CSVTDRNVPYEQYF
15,TRBV27,.,.,TRBJ1-3,TGTGCCAGCAGGCCGACAGGTTTCTCTGGAAACACCATATATTTT,CASRPTGFSGNTIYF
14,TRBV28,.,.,TRBJ2-7,TGTGCCAGCAGTTCCGGGGGGACAGTTTACGAGCAGTACTTC,CASSSGGTVYEQYF
14,TRBV19,.,.,TRBJ1-4,TGTGCCAGTAGTATAGATCCGCCAGACGAAAAACTGTTTTTT,CASSIDPPDEKLFF
16,TRBV14,TRBD2,.,TRBJ2-1,TGTGCCAGCAGCCAAGGGCCTAGCGGGAGTATAGGTGAGCAGTTCTTC,CASSQGPSGSIGEQFF
15,TRBV9,.,.,TRBJ2-7,TGTGCCAGCAGCGTAGCTCCTAGCAGACACTACGAGCAGTACTTC,CASSVAPSRHYEQYF
15,TRBV7-2,.,.,TRBJ2-7,TGTGCCAGCAGCTTAGGGGCCTCAAGCTCCTACGAGCAGTACTTC,CASSLGASSSYEQYF
13,TRBV19,.,.,TRBJ2-7,TGTGCCAGTAGTCCAGGGACGGCCTACGAGCAGTACTTC,CASSPGTAYEQYF
13,TRBV7-9,.,.,TRBJ2-1,TGTGCCAGCAGCTCAGACCTTCACAATGAGCAGTTCTTC,CASSSDLHNEQFF
12,TRBV28,.,.,TRBJ2-2,TGTGCCAGCAGTTACCGGGCCGGGGAGCTGTTTTTT,CASSYRAGELFF
14,TRBV27,TRBD2,.,TRBJ2-1,TGTGCCAGCAGGTTTGCGGGAGGGATCAATGAGCAGTTCTTC,CASRFAGGINEQFF
17,TRBV9,TRBD1,once,TRBJ2-1,TGTGCCAGCAGCGTAGCTAGGGGGCAGAGCAACTACAATGAGCAGTTCTTC,CASSVARGQSNYNEQFF
17,TRBV10-3,TRBD2,.,TRBJ2-1,TGTGCCATCAGTGAGTCGAGAACTAGCGGGATGGGCAATGAGCAGTTCTTC,CAISESRTSGMGNEQFF
15,TRBV28,.,.,TRBJ2-4,TGTGCCAGCAGTTTAGGGATGGCGGCCAAAAACATTCAGTACTTC,CASSLGMAAKNIQYF
14,TRBV5-8,.,.,TRBJ1-2,TGTGCCAGCAGCTCCGTTTCAACTAACTATGGCTACACCTTC,CASSSVSTNYGYTF
15,TRBV9,.,.,TRBJ1-3,TGTGCCAGCAGCGTAGATGGGGGCGCGGGAAACACCATATATTTT,CASSVDGGAGNTIYF
13,TRBV5-4,TRBD1,.,TRBJ2-7,TGTGCCAGCAGCCGACAGGGGCCATACGAGCAGTACTTC,CASSRQGPYEQYF
14,TRBV7-9,.,.,TRBJ2-3,TGTGCCAGCAGCTTATACGGGAGCACAGATACGCAGTATTTT,CASSLYGSTDTQYF
15,TRBV5-1,TRBD2,.,TRBJ2-4,TGCGCCAGCAGCCTAGCGGGAGTTACCAAAAACATTCAGTACTTC,CASSLAGVTKNIQYF
13,TRBV5-6,.,.,TRBJ2-1,TGTGCCAGCAGCAAAAGGGGATTTAGTGAGCAGTTCTTC,CASSKRGFSEQFF
14,TRBV7-9,.,.,TRBJ2-2,TGTGCCAGCAGTCGGGACCCCGCTTGGGGGGAGCTGTTTTTT,CASSRDPAWGELFF
16,TRBV10-3,TRBD2,.,TRBJ2-7,TGTGCCATCAGTGAGGGAAGCGGGAGAGCCAACTACGAGCAGTACTTC,CAISEGSGRANYEQYF
14,TRBV5-1,TRBD1,few,TRBJ1-2,TGCGCCAGCAGCGTGGGGACAGGGTTCTATGGCTACACCTTC,CASSVGTGFYGYTF
13,TRBV7-9,.,.,TRBJ1-1,TGTGCCAGCAGCTTGCCTCAGAACACTGAAGCTTTCTTT,CASSLPQNTEAFF
13,TRBV10-3,TRBD2,.,TRBJ2-7,TGTGCCATCAGTGAGTCGAAGCGGGAGGAGCAGTACTTC,CAISESKREEQYF